This is a list of T cell receptor beta chains from one sample in a study of blood T cell repertoires in COVID-19. Only in-frame clones appear in the TCRdb table, and some are missing; sequencing was by immunoSEQ multiplex PCR. Here the sample spans over 350,000 clones, approximately 89% being singletons. The sample taken for sequencing was PBMCs or T cells enriched from blood (not recorded which). These receptors were taken from a middle-aged woman who had been exposed to COVID-19. Both conserved end residues are part of each CDR3. D genes are given only for firm matches. Where a row states a size, it is once, few, many or the class of an expanded clone; other rows omit it.

D: .
J: TRBJ1-2
V: TRBV25-1
size: once
CDR3: CASSEYRGVLGGYTF
DNA: TGTGCCAGCAGTGAATATAGGGGTGTACTGGGGGGCTACACCTTC

D: TRBD1
J: TRBJ2-5
V: TRBV2
size: .
CDR3: CASSPDRGQWETQYF
DNA: TGTGCCAGCAGTCCCGACAGGGGGCAGTGGGAGACCCAGTACTTC

D: .
J: TRBJ1-6
V: TRBV7-2
size: .
CDR3: CASSFQGHNSPLHF
DNA: TGTGCCAGCAGCTTCCAGGGTCATAATTCACCCCTCCACTTT

D: TRBD1
J: TRBJ1-1
V: TRBV24-1
size: .
CDR3: CATSGTGPEAFF
DNA: TGTGCCACCAGTGGGACAGGACCTGAAGCTTTCTTT

D: TRBD1
J: TRBJ1-2
V: TRBV19
size: .
CDR3: CASSSPDRARGYTF
DNA: TGTGCCAGTAGTTCGCCGGACAGGGCGCGTGGCTACACCTTC

D: .
J: TRBJ1-1
V: TRBV27
size: few
CDR3: CASSSLGMNTEAFF
DNA: TGTGCCAGCAGTTCGCTCGGGATGAACACTGAAGCTTTCTTT

D: .
J: TRBJ1-2
V: TRBV2
size: once
CDR3: CASTTGFGGSGYTF
DNA: TGTGCCAGCACCACCGGGTTCGGAGGTAGTGGCTACACCTTC

D: TRBD1
J: TRBJ1-1
V: TRBV11-3
size: .
CDR3: CASSLGGQGQGEAFF
DNA: TGTGCCAGCAGCTTAGGAGGACAGGGGCAGGGTGAAGCTTTCTTT

D: TRBD2
J: TRBJ2-5
V: TRBV5-1
size: .
CDR3: CASSFSGGMETQYF
DNA: TGCGCCAGCAGCTTTAGCGGGGGGATGGAGACCCAGTACTTC

D: TRBD1
J: TRBJ2-1
V: TRBV6-6
size: .
CDR3: CACNRDRAYNEQFF
DNA: TGTGCCTGCAACCGGGACAGGGCGTACAATGAGCAGTTCTTC

D: .
J: TRBJ1-2
V: TRBV18
size: .
CDR3: CASSPQRNPGSNYGYTF
DNA: TGTGCCAGCTCACCACAGAGGAACCCGGGGTCCAACTATGGCTACACCTTC

D: .
J: TRBJ1-6
V: TRBV7-9
size: .
CDR3: CASSSPGVNNSPLHF
DNA: TGTGCCAGCAGCTCACCGGGGGTGAATAATTCACCCCTCCACTTT

D: .
J: TRBJ1-1
V: TRBV5-6
size: once
CDR3: CASSHGGNTEAFF
DNA: TGTGCCAGCAGCCACGGGGGGAACACTGAAGCTTTCTTT

D: .
J: TRBJ1-5
V: TRBV11-2
size: .
CDR3: CASSPRGYSNQPQHF
DNA: TGTGCCAGCAGCCCCCGCGGTTATAGCAATCAGCCCCAGCATTTT

D: .
J: TRBJ1-3
V: TRBV19
size: .
CDR3: CASSPWAGKVSGNTIYF
DNA: TGTGCCAGTAGCCCGTGGGCAGGGAAGGTTTCTGGAAACACCATATATTTT

D: TRBD2
J: TRBJ2-7
V: TRBV7-9
size: .
CDR3: CASSLGGTSGEQYF
DNA: TGTGCCAGCAGCTTAGGTGGGACTAGCGGAGAGCAGTACTTC

D: .
J: TRBJ2-6
V: TRBV30
size: .
CDR3: CAWSIRPQGTGANVLTF
DNA: TGTGCCTGGAGTATTCGTCCCCAGGGGACTGGGGCCAACGTCCTGACTTTC

D: .
J: TRBJ1-2
V: TRBV5-4
size: .
CDR3: CASSLSGTYGYTF
DNA: TGTGCCAGCAGCTTGTCAGGGACTTATGGCTACACCTTC

D: TRBD1
J: TRBJ1-1
V: TRBV6-2/TRBV6-3
size: .
CDR3: CASSLTGAAFF
DNA: TGTGCCAGCAGCCTCACAGGGGCAGCTTTCTTT

D: .
J: TRBJ1-1
V: TRBV5-1
size: .
CDR3: CASSMTVMNTEAFF
DNA: TGCGCCAGCAGCATGACAGTGATGAACACTGAAGCTTTCTTT

D: TRBD2
J: TRBJ2-1
V: TRBV10-3
size: .
CDR3: CATSKREVGVDEQFF
DNA: TGTGCCACGTCAAAGCGGGAGGTAGGGGTAGATGAGCAGTTCTTC

D: .
J: TRBJ1-3
V: TRBV9
size: .
CDR3: CASSVGAEVSGNTIYF
DNA: TGTGCCAGCAGCGTAGGAGCTGAAGTCTCTGGAAACACCATATATTTT

D: TRBD1
J: TRBJ1-1
V: TRBV18
size: .
CDR3: CASSRGQEMNTEAFF
DNA: TGTGCCAGCTCACGGGGACAGGAGATGAACACTGAAGCTTTCTTT

D: .
J: TRBJ2-7
V: TRBV19
size: once
CDR3: CASSILGGVRYF
DNA: TGTGCCAGTAGTATTCTCGGCGGAGTTAGGTACTTC

D: TRBD1
J: TRBJ1-2
V: TRBV7-2
size: few
CDR3: CASSFSGGGAGYTF
DNA: TGTGCCAGCAGTTTCTCAGGAGGGGGCGCGGGCTACACCTTC

D: .
J: TRBJ1-1
V: TRBV5-4
size: .
CDR3: CASGDGTSTEAFF
DNA: TGTGCCAGTGGAGACGGGACATCTACTGAAGCTTTCTTT

D: .
J: TRBJ1-1
V: TRBV7-8
size: .
CDR3: CASSRGDSPPEAFF
DNA: TGTGCCAGCAGCCGGGGAGACTCTCCCCCTGAAGCTTTCTTT

D: .
J: TRBJ1-6
V: TRBV11-1
size: .
CDR3: CASSLRQGTSPLHF
DNA: TGTGCCAGCAGCTTAAGGCAGGGGACTTCACCCCTCCACTTT

D: .
J: TRBJ2-1
V: TRBV9
size: .
CDR3: CASSDGASAIYNEQFF
DNA: TGTGCCAGCAGCGACGGGGCTAGCGCCATATACAATGAGCAGTTCTTC

D: .
J: TRBJ1-5
V: TRBV28
size: few
CDR3: CASSMGSQAQHF
DNA: TGTGCCAGCAGCATGGGGTCACAGGCCCAGCATTTT

D: TRBD2
J: TRBJ2-1
V: TRBV3-1/TRBV3-2
size: .
CDR3: CASSPRAGELPNEQFF
DNA: TGTGCCAGCAGCCCTAGAGCGGGAGAACTTCCCAATGAGCAGTTCTTC

D: .
J: TRBJ2-5
V: TRBV3-1/TRBV3-2
size: .
CDR3: CASSQSVSWETQYF
DNA: TGTGCCAGCAGCCAATCCGTTAGCTGGGAGACCCAGTACTTC

D: .
J: TRBJ2-1
V: TRBV29-1
size: .
CDR3: CSVEDPTTYNEQFF
DNA: TGCAGCGTTGAAGATCCCACTACGTACAATGAGCAGTTCTTC

D: .
J: TRBJ2-5
V: TRBV12-3/TRBV12-4
size: .
CDR3: CASRYRETQYF
DNA: TGTGCAAGTCGCTACCGAGAGACCCAGTACTTC

D: .
J: TRBJ1-6
V: TRBV2
size: .
CDR3: CASSMNGQTINSPLHF
DNA: TGTGCCAGCTCCATGAACGGTCAGACTATTAATTCACCCCTCCACTTT

D: TRBD1
J: TRBJ1-1
V: TRBV6-5
size: .
CDR3: CASSYRQGANTEAFF
DNA: TGTGCCAGCAGTTATCGACAGGGGGCGAACACTGAAGCTTTCTTT

D: .
J: TRBJ2-7
V: TRBV15
size: .
CDR3: CATSRAHYEQYF
DNA: TGTGCCACCAGCAGAGCACACTACGAGCAGTACTTC

D: .
J: TRBJ1-1
V: TRBV5-1
size: once
CDR3: CASGWTAGNTEAFF
DNA: TGCGCCAGCGGCTGGACAGCTGGTAACACTGAAGCTTTCTTT

D: TRBD2
J: TRBJ2-2
V: TRBV19
size: few
CDR3: CASRFYPGTSGTTGELFF
DNA: TGTGCCAGTAGATTTTACCCCGGGACTAGCGGGACCACCGGGGAGCTGTTTTTT

D: TRBD2
J: TRBJ2-5
V: TRBV7-2
size: once
CDR3: CASSLRTSGVGETQYF
DNA: TGTGCCAGCAGCTTGAGGACTAGCGGGGTCGGGGAGACCCAGTACTTC

D: .
J: TRBJ2-2
V: TRBV7-9
size: .
CDR3: CASSVLPWAPGNTGELFF
DNA: TGTGCCAGCAGCGTTCTCCCCTGGGCACCTGGGAACACCGGGGAGCTGTTTTTT

D: TRBD1
J: TRBJ2-3
V: TRBV5-1
size: .
CDR3: CASSLGQGGTDTQYF
DNA: TGCGCCAGCAGCTTAGGACAGGGGGGCACAGATACGCAGTATTTT

D: .
J: TRBJ1-2
V: TRBV12-2
size: .
CDR3: CASRPPPHRGYTF
DNA: TGTGCAAGTCGCCCTCCCCCCCACAGGGGCTACACCTTC

D: .
J: TRBJ1-5
V: TRBV30
size: .
CDR3: CAWSDEVRQPQHF
DNA: TGTGCCTGGAGTGACGAGGTTAGGCAGCCCCAGCATTTT

D: TRBD1
J: TRBJ1-2
V: TRBV18
size: .
CDR3: CASSPSWGQGTYGYTF
DNA: TGTGCCAGCTCACCCTCGTGGGGACAGGGAACCTATGGCTACACCTTC

D: TRBD2
J: TRBJ2-1
V: TRBV30
size: .
CDR3: CAWAGGSLLNEQFF
DNA: TGTGCCTGGGCGGGGGGTTCTCTGCTCAATGAGCAGTTCTTC

D: .
J: TRBJ2-5
V: TRBV20-1
size: .
CDR3: CSEREETQYF
DNA: TGCAGTGAAAGAGAAGAGACCCAGTACTTC

D: TRBD1
J: TRBJ2-7
V: TRBV3-1/TRBV3-2
size: .
CDR3: CASSQSDRAPYEQYF
DNA: TGTGCCAGCAGCCAGTCCGACAGGGCTCCCTACGAGCAGTACTTC

D: .
J: TRBJ1-5
V: TRBV18
size: .
CDR3: CASSPLGHDPISNQPQHF
DNA: TGTGCCAGCTCACCTCTGGGACACGACCCTATTAGCAATCAGCCCCAGCATTTT

D: .
J: TRBJ2-2
V: TRBV2
size: .
CDR3: CASSDVAGFRGELFF
DNA: TGTGCCAGCAGTGACGTGGCGGGGTTTAGGGGGGAGCTGTTTTTT

D: .
J: TRBJ1-2
V: TRBV19
size: .
CDR3: CASSTPGEGPDGYTF
DNA: TGTGCCAGTAGTACCCCCGGGGAGGGCCCGGATGGCTACACCTTC

D: TRBD2
J: TRBJ2-1
V: TRBV24-1
size: .
CDR3: CATSQRESSNEQFF
DNA: TGTGCCACCAGCCAGCGGGAGTCCTCCAATGAGCAGTTCTTC

D: .
J: TRBJ1-3
V: TRBV7-2
size: .
CDR3: CASSTSTGNTIYF
DNA: TGTGCCAGCAGCACCAGCACCGGGAACACCATATATTTT

D: .
J: TRBJ2-2
V: TRBV7-2
size: .
CDR3: CASSLALRNTGELFF
DNA: TGTGCCAGCAGCTTAGCGCTTAGAAACACCGGGGAGCTGTTTTTT

D: TRBD1
J: TRBJ1-2
V: TRBV24-1
size: .
CDR3: CATADRGDGYTF
DNA: TGTGCCACCGCCGACAGGGGCGATGGCTACACCTTC

D: .
J: TRBJ2-3
V: TRBV2
size: .
CDR3: CASSQDTQYF
DNA: TGTGCCAGCAGTCAGGATACGCAGTATTTT

D: TRBD1
J: TRBJ1-6
V: TRBV5-1
size: .
CDR3: CASRPTGGGYNSPLHF
DNA: TGCGCCAGCAGACCCACAGGGGGCGGGTATAATTCACCCCTCCACTTT

D: .
J: TRBJ1-2
V: TRBV27
size: .
CDR3: CACRGVKGYTF
DNA: TGTGCCTGCCGGGGGGTGAAGGGCTACACCTTC

D: .
J: TRBJ2-1
V: TRBV18
size: .
CDR3: CASSLDFSSYNEQFF
DNA: TGTGCCAGCTCCCTCGACTTCAGCTCCTACAATGAGCAGTTCTTC

D: .
J: TRBJ1-5
V: TRBV6-5
size: .
CDR3: CASSYSSPGNQPQHF
DNA: TGTGCCAGCAGTTACTCCAGCCCGGGGAATCAGCCCCAGCATTTT